Sequencing of this T cell receptor (beta chain) was carried out in a study of cytomegalovirus exposure and HLA in healthy donors. Whole-study results and caveats: Presence/absence comparisons presumed near-even sequencing depth among donors.

Remarks on this clone: The antigen is unknown.

PCR was performed using 60 Vbeta and 13 Jbeta primers. Clones were read by immunoSEQ multiplex PCR, and TCRdb kept only the in-frame ones, dropping some. Of hundreds of thousands of clones in the sample, 65% to 80% were seen once. Trimming removed 5 bases from V and 2 bases from J; junction bases left unmatched: 6. Germline V gene data show CDR1 as SSHAT and CDR2 as FNYEAQ (reference sequence). CDR3 length: 15 amino acids. Sequenced: PBMCs. The source of this sequence is a man in his forties in good health and CMV-seronegative. The chain employs TRBV7-7 and TRBJ1-3; 7 bases match TRBD1. This chain's CDR3 is CASSPLTGTGNTIYF. The CDR3 DNA reads as TGTGCCAGCAGCCCTCTGACAGGGACTGGAAACACCATATATTTT. The whole variable domain, filled in from reference TRBV7-7 and TRBJ1-3, reads GAGVSQSPRYKVTKRGQDVTLRCDPISSHATLYWYQQALGQGPEFLTYFNYEAQPDKSGLPSDRFSAERPEGSISTLTIQRTEQRDSAMYRCASSPLTGTGNTIYFGEGSWLTVV.